The present T cell receptor (beta chain) was sequenced within a study of radiation and T cells in renal cell carcinoma. Only in-frame clones appear in the TCRdb table, and some are missing; sequencing was by immunoSEQ multiplex PCR. Found here are approximately 110,000 clones, roughly 80% of them singletons; the top ten hold approximately 3%. J was trimmed by 0 bases and V by 3 bases; bases with no gene match: 3. CDR1 and CDR2 (germline): MDHEN, SYDVKM. The CDR3 sequence is 15 residues long. Described time point: baseline pretreatment blood. Treatment in this sample: 15 Gy SBRT to primary tumor, nephrectomy 4 weeks later.

This chain uses TRBV28 with TRBJ1-1; 8 nucleotides align to TRBD1. Sequences were derived from blood, sampled from a patient whose treatment included radiotherapy and nephrectomy. The sequence derives from a woman aged 55-70 years with renal cell carcinoma. The CDR3 region is CASSFAGGMNTEAFF. The CDR3 DNA sequence: TGTGCCAGCAGTTTCGCAGGGGGCATGAACACTGAAGCTTTCTTT.